Sequencing of this T cell receptor beta chain was carried out in a study of radiotherapy plus CTLA-4 blockade in lung cancer. About the study: Among enrolled patients, over 15% responded and roughly 31% achieved disease control. Whole-study findings and limits: The study found tumor-derived TCR clones expanded in blood after radiotherapy plus ipilimumab.

Turning to this clone: Its antigen is not identified.

The CDR3 contains 14 residues. Trimming stripped 0 bases from V and 6 bases from J, with 8 bases between. Germline values: CDR1 SEHNR, CDR2 FQNEAQ (reference sequence). Here immunoSEQ multiplex PCR was the method, and the copy in TCRdb shows in-frame clones only, minus some. The sample records tens of thousands of clones, under 85% being singletons. The receptor was derived from a human donor with non-small cell lung cancer who had stable disease on radiotherapy plus ipilimumab. The sample here was peripheral blood, taken from a patient treated with radiotherapy plus ipilimumab. V is TRBV7-9 and J is TRBJ2-2, with D perhaps TRBD1 or TRBD2 (6 bases each). Here the CDR3 DNA reads TGTGCCAGCAGCTTAGCAGGGGGGCCCGGGGAGCTGTTTTTT. Translation gives CASSLAGGPGELFF.